This TCR beta chain was recorded in a study of T cell responses to AZD1222 COVID-19 vaccine. Broader study findings: The repertoires were collected only after the peak T cell response. Donor demographics were predominantly white British with a female majority; clonal diversity may be underestimated.

With respect to this clone: Its antigen is still unknown.

The protocol was immunoSEQ multiplex PCR, while the TCRdb copy is restricted to in-frame clones and leaves out a portion. The data contain around 110,000 clones, approximately 93% of them singletons. Germline CDR1 is MDHEN and CDR2 is SYDVKM. Trimming cost V 4 bases and J 9 bases; bases outside gene matches: 15. This CDR3 is built from 16 residues. The sample in question was peripheral blood, obtained on day 0 of AZD1222 vaccination. This clonotype originated in an adult in good health. V usage is TRBV28 and J usage is TRBJ2-7; 10 bases are shared with TRBD2. CDR3 sequence: CASSSPSGSLLDVQYF. In nucleotides, the CDR3 is TGTGCCAGCAGTTCCCCTAGCGGGAGCCTCTTAGACGTGCAGTACTTC.